This paragraph reports one T cell receptor beta chain. This sample was included in a study of blood T cells in healthy people across ages. The authors ran a second PCR of roughly 6 to 12 cycles using a sample-barcoded 5' primer and a J-beta primer mix. MiXCR, run by TCRdb on the 5' RACE reads, gives a single entry per CDR3 protein. The sample consists of 1 million or so distinct CDR3 sequences, under 45% of them appearing once. The CDR3 totals 15 residues. Trimming shortened V by 4 bases and J by 3 bases, and 17 bases separated the two germline ends. In germline, CDR1 is SGDLS, CDR2 YYNGEE. Sequencing input: blood. The chain has TRBV9 and TRBJ2-7, with TRBD1 as a possible D gene (6 bases). This sequence was found in a woman in her sixties in good health. CDR3 bases: TGTGCCAGCAGCTTACAGGGAACGATGCTCTACGAGCAGTACTTC. Translated: CASSLQGTMLYEQYF.